The rows below give T cell receptor beta chains drawn from one sample of a study of blood T cell repertoires in COVID-19. Method: immunoSEQ multiplex PCR; TCRdb's copy keeps in-frame clones and lacks some. Among 75,000 to 90,000 clones listed, 70% to 90% were seen once. Sequences were obtained from peripheral blood. The receptors come from a man older than 75 with active or convalescent COVID-19. CDR3s include the opening cysteine and the closing phenylalanine or tryptophan. Each record gives: J gene, D gene, V gene, clone size, CDR3 DNA, CDR3 protein. A D gene is named only where the DNA matches it firmly. Size is stated for part of the rows, as once, few or many counts, or as a class when the clone is expanded.

>TRBJ1-2|.|TRBV6-2/TRBV6-3|.
TGTGCCAGCAGTTACCCAGGGAACGGGCAGCTTTTCTATGGCTACACCTTC
CASSYPGNGQLFYGYTF
>TRBJ1-3|.|TRBV6-1|.
TGTGCCAGCAGTGAAACCCCAGGATTCTCTGGAAACACCATATATTTT
CASSETPGFSGNTIYF
>TRBJ2-5|TRBD1|TRBV11-3|.
TGTGCCAGCAGTCAACGACAGGGGAGAGTCCAAGAGACCCAGTACTTC
CASSQRQGRVQETQYF
>TRBJ1-4|.|TRBV6-5|.
TGTGCCAGCAGTTTCTCCCCAGGATCGGCGGGACTGTTTTTT
CASSFSPGSAGLFF
>TRBJ1-1|.|TRBV7-6|.
TGTGCCAGCAGCTTAGGCCAGGGCGTGAACACTGAAGCTTTCTTT
CASSLGQGVNTEAFF
>TRBJ1-3|.|TRBV18|.
TGTGCCAGCTCCTCCGGTGTTGGAAACACCATATATTTT
CASSSGVGNTIYF
>TRBJ1-4|.|TRBV18|.
TGTGCCAGCTCACCCCTTCCGGGGACTGGGGGTGAAAAACTGTTTTTT
CASSPLPGTGGEKLFF
>TRBJ2-3|.|TRBV5-1|.
TGCGCCAGCAGCTTTAGTAGCGCAGATACGCAGTATTTT
CASSFSSADTQYF
>TRBJ2-3|.|TRBV6-5|.
TGTGCCAGCAGTTACTCGAATAGCGGCACAGATACGCAGTATTTT
CASSYSNSGTDTQYF
>TRBJ1-1|.|TRBV10-2|.
TGCGCCAGCAGTCGCCCAGGCTACACTGAAGCTTTCTTT
CASSRPGYTEAFF
>TRBJ2-2|TRBD1|TRBV11-2|.
TGTGCCAGCAGCTTAGATAACAGGGGCACGAACACCGGGGAGCTGTTTTTT
CASSLDNRGTNTGELFF
>TRBJ1-1|.|TRBV4-2|.
TGTGCCAGCAGCCAAGATCACAGAGTGGGCACTGAAGCTTTCTTT
CASSQDHRVGTEAFF
>TRBJ2-2|TRBD2|TRBV2|.
TGTGCCAGCAGTGTGGGGACTAGCGGGACGAACACCGGGGAGCTGTTTTTT
CASSVGTSGTNTGELFF
>TRBJ1-4|TRBD1|TRBV18|.
TGTGCCAGCTCACCTATGGGACAGGGTAATGAAAAACTGTTTTTT
CASSPMGQGNEKLFF
>TRBJ1-4|TRBD1|TRBV28|.
TGTGCCAGCAGTTTCCACCCCCCTGACAGGGTAAGGGAAAAACTGTTTTTT
CASSFHPPDRVREKLFF
>TRBJ2-1|TRBD1|TRBV7-6|.
TGTGCCAGCACCACTATCTCGGGACAGGGCAGTGAGCAGTTCTTC
CASTTISGQGSEQFF
>TRBJ1-4|TRBD1|TRBV28|.
TGTGCCAGCAGCTTAGGACAGGCTAATGAAAAACTGTTTTTT
CASSLGQANEKLFF
>TRBJ2-1|TRBD1|TRBV7-8|.
TGTGCCAGCTTACAGGGGGCCCGAAGCTCCTACAATGAGCAGTTCTTC
CASLQGARSSYNEQFF
>TRBJ2-1|TRBD1|TRBV10-3|.
TGTGCCAACAAAAGAGAAGGGGGCGGTGAGCAGTTCTTC
CANKREGGGEQFF
>TRBJ2-1|.|TRBV12-5|few
TGTGCTAGTGGTTCGGGAGTCCATGAGCAGTTCTTC
CASGSGVHEQFF
>TRBJ2-2|.|TRBV6-1|.
TGTGCCAGCAGTGAAGCTCCTAGAGGCCTGGACACCGGGGAGCTGTTTTTT
CASSEAPRGLDTGELFF
>TRBJ2-2|TRBD2|TRBV9|.
TGTGCCAGCAGCGGCCGGGGGGCGAACACCGGGGAGCTGTTTTTT
CASSGRGANTGELFF
>TRBJ2-2|TRBD2|TRBV15|.
TGTGCCACCAGCAGAGATTTAATTAGGACTAGCGGGGGGGCCTCCACCGGGGAGCTGTTTTTT
CATSRDLIRTSGGASTGELFF
>TRBJ1-5|.|TRBV6-6|.
TGTGCCAGCAGTTATTTCCGGGATGGGAGCAATCAGCCCCAGCATTTT
CASSYFRDGSNQPQHF
>TRBJ2-2|.|TRBV6-6|.
TGTGCCAGCAGTCCAGACTTTACCGGGGAGCTGTTTTTT
CASSPDFTGELFF
>TRBJ2-5|TRBD1|TRBV4-1|.
TGCGCCAGCAGGCCAACAGGGGGCCCCCCGGGGGAGACCCAGTACTTC
CASRPTGGPPGETQYF
>TRBJ2-4|.|TRBV11-2|.
TGTGCCAGCAGCTCCCGGGACAAGGCCAAAAACATTCAGTACTTC
CASSSRDKAKNIQYF
>TRBJ2-2|.|TRBV10-1|.
.
CASSDFGAGELFF
>TRBJ2-3|TRBD1|TRBV27|.
TGTGCCAGCACCCCATGGGGGACAGGGGGAGTGGATACGCAGTATTTT
CASTPWGTGGVDTQYF
>TRBJ2-3|TRBD1|TRBV24-1|.
TGTGCCACCAGTCCACAGGGGGAATATACGCAGTATTTT
CATSPQGEYTQYF
>TRBJ2-4|.|TRBV6-4|.
TGTGCCAGCAGTGACTTTAATCGGACTAAAGGATTAGCCAAAAACATTCAGTACTTC
CASSDFNRTKGLAKNIQYF
>TRBJ1-2|TRBD1|TRBV12-5|.
TGTGCTAGTGGTTTGGTCTCGGAGGGCAGGGGGCTCTATGGCTACACCTTC
CASGLVSEGRGLYGYTF
>TRBJ2-3|TRBD2|TRBV11-3|.
TGTGCCAGCAGCTTAGCACGGGCTAGCGGCATCCCGTATTTT
CASSLARASGIPYF
>TRBJ2-4|TRBD2|TRBV5-1|.
TGCGCCAGCAGCGCGGGACTAGCGGAAAACATTCAGTACTTC
CASSAGLAENIQYF
>TRBJ2-2|TRBD1|TRBV5-1|.
TGCGCCAGCAGGTCCGGGACAGGGAACACCGGGGAGCTGTTTTTT
CASRSGTGNTGELFF
>TRBJ2-1|.|TRBV3-1/TRBV3-2|.
TGTGCCAGCAGCACCAGCAAGGGAGGTGGTGAGCAGTTCTTC
CASSTSKGGGEQFF
>TRBJ1-2|.|TRBV4-2|.
TGTGCCAGCAGCCAAGATCGGGGGATTTCCAACTATGGCTACACCTTC
CASSQDRGISNYGYTF
>TRBJ2-5|.|TRBV24-1|.
TGTGCCACCAGTGACCTACAGTGGGGCGGGACCCAGTACTTC
CATSDLQWGGTQYF
>TRBJ1-6|TRBD1|TRBV7-2|.
TGTGCCAGCAGCTTAGGGGGAAACAGGGGAAGTTCACCCCTCCACTTT
CASSLGGNRGSSPLHF
>TRBJ1-3|.|TRBV5-1|.
TGCGCCAGCAGCTTGGAACACTCTGGAAACACCATATATTTT
CASSLEHSGNTIYF
>TRBJ1-5|.|TRBV4-1|.
TGCGCCAGCAGCCCGCGGGACTCTAAAGAAAGCAATCAGCCCCAGCATTTT
CASSPRDSKESNQPQHF
>TRBJ1-1|.|TRBV5-1|.
TGCGCCAGCGGCTGGGGGGGAGAAGCTTTCTTT
CASGWGGEAFF
>TRBJ1-5|.|TRBV21-1|.
TGTGCCGCGGCGGGGGTAACGCGGCCCCAGCATTTT
CAAAGVTRPQHF
>TRBJ1-4|TRBD1|TRBV25-1|.
TGTGCCAGCAGTGACCGGGACAGGGGGCGGACTAATGAAAAACTGTTTTTT
CASSDRDRGRTNEKLFF
>TRBJ1-1|TRBD1|TRBV29-1|.
TGCAGCGGTGGACAGGGGGAGACTGAAGCTTTCTTT
CSGGQGETEAFF
>TRBJ1-6|TRBD1|TRBV19|.
TGTGCCAGTAGCCCAGGACAGGAACGAAATTCACCCCTCCACTTT
CASSPGQERNSPLHF
>TRBJ2-3|TRBD2|TRBV7-2|.
TGTGCCAGCAGCTCAAGACTAGCGGGGATTCAACGCACAGATACGCAGTATTTT
CASSSRLAGIQRTDTQYF
>TRBJ1-1|.|TRBV6-5|.
TGTGCCAGCAGTTACGGGTCGCGGACTGAAGCTTTCTTT
CASSYGSRTEAFF
>TRBJ2-3|TRBD2|TRBV6-2/TRBV6-3|.
TGTGCCAGCAGTTACGATCTAGCGGGGGGGCTCACCACAGATACGCAGTATTTT
CASSYDLAGGLTTDTQYF
>TRBJ1-5|.|TRBV19|.
TGTGCCAGTAGTATTCGGTTCCGCAGGAATCAGCCCCAGCATTTT
CASSIRFRRNQPQHF
>TRBJ1-5|.|TRBV5-1|.
TGCGCCAGCAGCGCAGGGTCCTCTGGACAGCCCCAGCATTTT
CASSAGSSGQPQHF
>TRBJ2-1|TRBD2|TRBV3-1/TRBV3-2|.
TGTGCCAGCAGCCAGCGTGGGCGGGAGGGCCGTAATGAGCAGTTCTTC
CASSQRGREGRNEQFF
>TRBJ1-6|.|TRBV3-1/TRBV3-2|.
TGTGCCAGCAGCCAAGGGGGAGGGGCATATAATTCACCCCTCCACTTT
CASSQGGGAYNSPLHF